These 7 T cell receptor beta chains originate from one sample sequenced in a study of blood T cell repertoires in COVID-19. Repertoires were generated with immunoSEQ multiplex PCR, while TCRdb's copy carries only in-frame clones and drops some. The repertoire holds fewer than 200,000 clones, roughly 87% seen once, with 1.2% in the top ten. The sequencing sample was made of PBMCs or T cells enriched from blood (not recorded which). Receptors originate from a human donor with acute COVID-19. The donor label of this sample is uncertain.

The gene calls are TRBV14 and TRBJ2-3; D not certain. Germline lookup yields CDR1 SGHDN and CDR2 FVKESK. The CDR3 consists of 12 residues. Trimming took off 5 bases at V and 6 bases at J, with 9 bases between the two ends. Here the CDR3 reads CASSFGVDTQYF. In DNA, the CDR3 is TGTGCCAGCAGCTTTGGAGTCGATACGCAGTATTTT.

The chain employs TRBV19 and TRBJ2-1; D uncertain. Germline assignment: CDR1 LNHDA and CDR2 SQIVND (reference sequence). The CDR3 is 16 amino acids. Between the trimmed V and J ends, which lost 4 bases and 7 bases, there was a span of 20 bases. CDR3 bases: TGTGCCAGTAGTAATACATCCTTTCTGGGCTTAAATGAGCAGTTCTTC. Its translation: CASSNTSFLGLNEQFF.

CDR3: CSVDRGREGYTF. As DNA, the CDR3 is TGCAGCGTCGACAGGGGGAGGGAAGGCTACACCTTC. This chain joins TRBV29-1 and TRBJ1-2; TRBD1 agrees at 9 bases. The CDR3 extends over 12 amino acids. CDR1 is SQVTM and CDR2 is ANQGSEA in the germline V gene. The trim removed 6 bases at V and 8 bases at J, leaving 7 bases unmatched.

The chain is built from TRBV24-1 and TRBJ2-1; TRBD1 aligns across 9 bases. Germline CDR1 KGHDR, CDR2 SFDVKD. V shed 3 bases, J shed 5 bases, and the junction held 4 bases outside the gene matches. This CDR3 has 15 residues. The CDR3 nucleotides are TGTGCCACCAGTGATGGGACAGGGTTCGACAATGAGCAGTTCTTC. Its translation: CATSDGTGFDNEQFF.

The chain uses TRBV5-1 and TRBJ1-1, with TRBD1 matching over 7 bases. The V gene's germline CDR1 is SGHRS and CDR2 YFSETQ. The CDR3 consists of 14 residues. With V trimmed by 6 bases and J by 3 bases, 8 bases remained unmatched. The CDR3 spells CASTRTGTDTEAFF. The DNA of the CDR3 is TGCGCCAGCACCCGAACGGGGACAGACACTGAAGCTTTCTTT.

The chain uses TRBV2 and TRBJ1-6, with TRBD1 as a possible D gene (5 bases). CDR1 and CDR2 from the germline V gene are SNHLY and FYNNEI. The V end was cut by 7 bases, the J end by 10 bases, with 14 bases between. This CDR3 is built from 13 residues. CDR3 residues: CASKLRTPSPLHF. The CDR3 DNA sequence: TGTGCCAGCAAACTAAGGACACCATCACCCCTCCACTTT.

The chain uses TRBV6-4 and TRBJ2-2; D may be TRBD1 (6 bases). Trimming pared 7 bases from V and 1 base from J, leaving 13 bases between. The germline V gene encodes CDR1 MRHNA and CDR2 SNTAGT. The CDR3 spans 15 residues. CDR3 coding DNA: TGTGCCAGCAAAGAACAGGGAGTGAACACCGGGGAGCTGTTTTTT. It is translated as CASKEQGVNTGELFF.